These T cell receptor beta chains were read from a single sample in a study of blood T cell repertoires in COVID-19. Sequencing was performed with immunoSEQ multiplex PCR; in TCRdb, only in-frame clones are kept and a portion is missing. Among about 210,000 clones listed, about four fifths were seen once. Source material: peripheral blood. These receptors were taken from a man aged 55-75 years with acute or convalescent COVID-19. Each CDR3 is given with its conserved first and last residue. A D gene is named only where the DNA matches it firmly. The size field is filled for only some rows; it gives once, few, many or a size class.

j_gene	abundance	v_gene	len	d_gene	CDR3aa	CDR3nt
TRBJ1-2	-	TRBV9	15	TRBD1	CASSVNRGRGYGYTF	TGTGCCAGCAGCGTAAACAGGGGAAGGGGGTATGGCTACACCTTC
TRBJ1-2	-	TRBV14	13	-	CASSQGKLYGYTF	TGTGCCAGCAGCCAAGGCAAGCTCTATGGCTACACCTTC
TRBJ2-3	-	TRBV21-1	13	-	CPLQRESTDTQYF	TGTCCCCTCCAGCGGGAGAGCACAGATACGCAGTATTTT
TRBJ1-3	-	TRBV9	15	-	CASSGSRGTGNTIYF	TGTGCCAGCAGCGGAAGCAGGGGTACTGGAAACACCATATATTTT
TRBJ1-6	-	TRBV19	16	-	CASSISGTSYNSPLHF	TGTGCCAGTAGTATATCTGGGACATCCTATAATTCACCCCTCCACTTT
TRBJ1-5	-	TRBV25-1	15	TRBD1	CASSDSLGQGQPQHF	TGTGCCAGCAGTGACTCCCTTGGACAGGGGCAGCCCCAGCATTTT
TRBJ2-1	few	TRBV25-1	15	TRBD2	CASSETAGGRAEQFF	TGTGCCAGCAGTGAGACAGCGGGGGGGCGCGCCGAGCAGTTCTTC
TRBJ2-3	-	TRBV7-9	15	TRBD2	CASSSRLALTDTQYF	TGTGCCAGCAGCTCGAGACTAGCGCTCACAGATACGCAGTATTTT
TRBJ1-5	-	TRBV3-1/TRBV3-2	14	-	CASSKIQGDQPQHF	TGTGCCAGCAGCAAGATACAGGGCGACCAGCCCCAGCATTTT
TRBJ1-2	-	TRBV5-1	15	-	CASSLLSARNYGYTF	TGCGCCAGCAGCTTGTTGTCTGCCAGGAACTATGGCTACACCTTC
TRBJ1-2	-	TRBV24-1	15	TRBD1	CATSDQTGTSYGYTF	TGTGCCACCAGTGACCAGACAGGGACTTCATATGGCTACACCTTC
TRBJ1-1	few	TRBV3-1/TRBV3-2	15	-	CASSPLSRVTTEAFF	TGTGCCAGCAGCCCCCTGTCTCGGGTGACCACTGAAGCTTTCTTT
TRBJ2-1	-	TRBV5-1	15	-	CASSLEDIAYNEQFF	TGCGCCAGCAGCTTGGAAGACATCGCCTACAATGAGCAGTTCTTC
TRBJ1-5	once	TRBV29-1	12	-	CSVRLGNQPQHF	TGCAGCGTTCGCTTAGGCAATCAGCCCCAGCATTTT
TRBJ2-7	-	TRBV6-6	14	-	CASKAGVISYEQYF	TGTGCCAGTAAAGCCGGGGTAATCTCCTACGAGCAGTACTTC
TRBJ2-7	-	TRBV9	14	-	CASSVGDTSYEQYF	TGTGCCAGCAGCGTAGGAGACACCTCCTACGAGCAGTACTTC
TRBJ2-7	-	TRBV7-2	15	TRBD1	CASSSWTGGSYEQYF	TGTGCCAGCAGCTCTTGGACAGGGGGCTCCTACGAGCAGTACTTC
TRBJ2-7	-	TRBV5-5	12	-	CASSLSQGGQYF	TGTGCCAGCAGCTTGAGTCAGGGGGGGCAGTACTTC
TRBJ1-2	-	TRBV6-4	13	TRBD1	CARGNRGRYGYTF	TGTGCCAGGGGAAACAGGGGACGCTATGGCTACACCTTC
TRBJ1-2	once	TRBV15	16	TRBD1	CATSRVGTDRDYGYTF	TGTGCCACCAGCAGAGTGGGGACGGACAGGGATTATGGCTACACCTTC
TRBJ1-2	-	TRBV7-8	12	-	CASSDTGYGYTF	TGTGCCAGCAGCGACACAGGGTATGGCTACACCTTC
TRBJ2-3	-	TRBV19	14	TRBD2	CATLAGAAHSTQYF	TGTGCCACACTAGCGGGTGCAGCCCATAGTACGCAGTATTTT
TRBJ2-1	few	TRBV27	12	-	CASMRVSNEQFF	TGTGCCAGCATGAGGGTTTCCAATGAGCAGTTCTTC
TRBJ1-3	-	TRBV9	16	-	CASSPRDGSSGNTIYF	TGTGCCAGCAGCCCCCGGGACGGGAGCTCTGGAAACACCATATATTTT
TRBJ2-7	few	TRBV5-6	15	-	CASSLDRLVNFEQYF	TGTGCCAGCAGCTTGGACAGATTGGTTAACTTCGAGCAGTACTTC
TRBJ2-5	-	TRBV29-1	10	-	CSVLSNDQYF	TGCAGCGTTTTGAGCAACGACCAGTACTTC
TRBJ1-6	-	TRBV9	15	-	CASSVSQDRNSPLHF	TGTGCCAGCAGCGTATCGCAGGACAGAAATTCACCCCTCCACTTT
TRBJ2-4	-	TRBV29-1	11	TRBD1	CSVGQGNIQYF	TGCAGCGTGGGACAGGGAAACATTCAGTACTTC
TRBJ2-7	-	TRBV19	15	TRBD2	CASSTGGTSVYEQYF	TGTGCCAGTAGCACAGGGGGGACTAGCGTCTACGAGCAGTACTTC
TRBJ1-5	-	TRBV7-2	15	-	CASSLRTGLDQPQHF	TGTGCCAGCAGCTTACGGACTGGGCTTGATCAGCCCCAGCATTTT
TRBJ2-6	-	TRBV7-3	16	TRBD2	CASSPTGGTGANVLTF	TGTGCCAGCAGCCCGACGGGGGGTACTGGGGCCAACGTCCTGACTTTC
TRBJ2-7	-	TRBV6-5	14	TRBD1	CASSYVQGLDEQYF	TGTGCCAGCAGTTACGTACAGGGGCTGGACGAGCAGTACTTC
TRBJ1-2	few	TRBV12-3/TRBV12-4	12	-	CASSFAGVGYTF	TGTGCCAGCAGTTTTGCAGGGGTAGGCTACACCTTC
TRBJ1-1	-	TRBV5-4	16	TRBD1	CASSRPTGGLNTEAFF	TGTGCCAGCAGCCGTCCGACAGGGGGGTTGAACACTGAAGCTTTCTTT
TRBJ2-2	-	TRBV4-1	17	TRBD2	CASSHPTSGGATGELFF	TGCGCCAGCAGCCATCCCACTAGCGGGGGAGCCACCGGGGAGCTGTTTTTT
TRBJ2-7	-	TRBV12-3/TRBV12-4	12	-	CASSSDNYEQYF	TGTGCCAGCAGTTCGGACAACTACGAGCAGTACTTC
TRBJ2-3	-	TRBV24-1	17	TRBD1	CATSDLVQGIMTDTQYF	TGTGCCACCAGTGATTTGGTACAGGGGATAATGACAGATACGCAGTATTTT
TRBJ1-1	-	TRBV2	15	-	CASSSTAIMNTEAFF	TGTGCCAGCAGTTCGACAGCGATCATGAACACTGAAGCTTTCTTT
TRBJ2-3	-	TRBV5-4	12	TRBD2	CASSGGGNTQYF	TGTGCCAGCAGCGGCGGGGGGAATACGCAGTATTTT
TRBJ1-1	-	TRBV10-3	13	-	CAISSAVQPEAFF	TGTGCCATTTCTAGCGCCGTCCAACCTGAAGCTTTCTTT
TRBJ2-1	-	TRBV7-8	20	TRBD1	CASSLARVLRGTGGRNEQFF	TGTGCCAGCAGCTTAGCGCGTGTACTACGGGGGACAGGGGGCCGCAATGAGCAGTTCTTC
TRBJ2-3	-	TRBV24-1	14	TRBD2	CATSGGGRGDTQYF	TGTGCCACCAGTGGTGGGGGGAGGGGAGATACGCAGTATTTT
TRBJ1-5	-	TRBV6-1	12	-	CASLVPGQPQHF	TGTGCCAGCTTAGTACCCGGGCAGCCCCAGCATTTT
TRBJ1-2	once	TRBV19	13	TRBD1	CASTLDRGHGYTF	TGTGCCAGTACCTTGGACAGGGGGCATGGCTACACCTTC
TRBJ2-7	-	TRBV18	13	-	CASSPNQEDEQYF	TGTGCCAGCTCACCGAACCAGGAAGACGAGCAGTACTTC
TRBJ2-7	-	TRBV6-5	13	-	CASVPGGQYEQYF	TGTGCCAGCGTACCTGGCGGGCAATACGAGCAGTACTTC
TRBJ1-1	-	TRBV9	13	-	CASSPTSQAKAFF	TGTGCCAGCAGCCCTACCAGCCAGGCGAAGGCTTTCTTT
TRBJ2-1	-	TRBV9	13	TRBD2	CASSGRGTNEQFF	TGTGCCAGCAGCGGGCGGGGGACCAATGAGCAGTTCTTC
TRBJ1-4	-	TRBV29-1	14	TRBD1	CSVGETGVTEKLFF	TGCAGCGTGGGGGAGACAGGGGTAACTGAAAAACTGTTTTTT
TRBJ2-7	-	TRBV5-1	15	TRBD1	CASSFNPGTGAEQYF	TGCGCCAGCAGCTTCAATCCGGGGACAGGGGCCGAGCAGTACTTC
TRBJ1-3	-	TRBV10-3	15	TRBD1	CAISGQGSSGNTIYF	TGTGCCATCAGTGGACAGGGGAGCTCTGGAAACACCATATATTTT
TRBJ2-3	-	TRBV5-4	15	-	CASSLVGSNADTQYF	TGTGCCAGCAGCTTGGTGGGTAGCAACGCAGATACGCAGTATTTT
TRBJ1-5	-	TRBV7-9	14	TRBD1	CASSSATGEQPQHF	TGTGCCAGCAGCTCGGCGACAGGGGAACAGCCCCAGCATTTT
TRBJ2-7	-	TRBV12-3/TRBV12-4	13	-	CASSLSRYYEQYF	TGTGCCAGCAGTTTGAGTAGATACTACGAGCAGTACTTC